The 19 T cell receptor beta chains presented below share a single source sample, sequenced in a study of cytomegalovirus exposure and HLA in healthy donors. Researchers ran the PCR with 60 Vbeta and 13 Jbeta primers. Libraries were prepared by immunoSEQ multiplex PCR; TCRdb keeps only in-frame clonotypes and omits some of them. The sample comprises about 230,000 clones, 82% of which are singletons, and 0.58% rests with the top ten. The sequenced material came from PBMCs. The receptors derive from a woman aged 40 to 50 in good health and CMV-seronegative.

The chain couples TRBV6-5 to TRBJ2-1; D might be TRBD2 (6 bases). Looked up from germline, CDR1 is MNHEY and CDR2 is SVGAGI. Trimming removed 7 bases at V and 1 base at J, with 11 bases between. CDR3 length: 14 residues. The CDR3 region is CASTQTSSYNEQFF. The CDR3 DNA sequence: TGTGCCAGCACCCAGACTAGTTCCTACAATGAGCAGTTCTTC.

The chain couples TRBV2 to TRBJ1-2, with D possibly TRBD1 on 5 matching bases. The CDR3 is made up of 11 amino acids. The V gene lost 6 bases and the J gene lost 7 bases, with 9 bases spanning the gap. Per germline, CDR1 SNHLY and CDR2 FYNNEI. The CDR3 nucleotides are TGTGCCAGCAGCCTTACAGGTGGCTACACCTTC. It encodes CASSLTGGYTF. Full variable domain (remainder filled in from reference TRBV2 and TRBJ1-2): EPEVTQTPSHQVTQMGQEVILRCVPISNHLYFYWYRQILGQKVEFLVSFYNNEISEKSEIFDDQFSVERPDGSNFTLKIRSTKLEDSAMYFCASSLTGGYTFGSGTRLTVV.

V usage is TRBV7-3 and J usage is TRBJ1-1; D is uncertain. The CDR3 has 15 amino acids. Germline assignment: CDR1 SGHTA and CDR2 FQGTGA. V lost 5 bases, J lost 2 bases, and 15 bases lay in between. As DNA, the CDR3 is TGTGCCAGCAGCGTACAACCCGCCTCCAACACTGAAGCTTTCTTT. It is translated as CASSVQPASNTEAFF.

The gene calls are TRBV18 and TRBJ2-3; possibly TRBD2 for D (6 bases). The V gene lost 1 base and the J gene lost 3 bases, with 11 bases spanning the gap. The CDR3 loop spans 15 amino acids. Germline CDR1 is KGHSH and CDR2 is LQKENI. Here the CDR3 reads CASSPLGGLTDTQYF. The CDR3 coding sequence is TGTGCCAGCTCACCACTGGGGGGATTGACAGATACGCAGTATTTT.

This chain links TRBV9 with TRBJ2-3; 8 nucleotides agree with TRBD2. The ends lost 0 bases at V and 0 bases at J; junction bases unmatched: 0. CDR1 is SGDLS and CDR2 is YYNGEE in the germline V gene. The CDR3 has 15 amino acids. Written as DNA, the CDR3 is TGTGCCAGCAGCGTAGGCGGGGGGAGCACAGATACGCAGTATTTT. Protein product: CASSVGGGSTDTQYF.

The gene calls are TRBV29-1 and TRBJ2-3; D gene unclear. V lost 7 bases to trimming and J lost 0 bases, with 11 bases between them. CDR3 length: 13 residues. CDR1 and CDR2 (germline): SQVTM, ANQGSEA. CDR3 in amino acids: CSGAYASTDTQYF. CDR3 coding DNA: TGCAGCGGTGCCTACGCTAGCACAGATACGCAGTATTTT.

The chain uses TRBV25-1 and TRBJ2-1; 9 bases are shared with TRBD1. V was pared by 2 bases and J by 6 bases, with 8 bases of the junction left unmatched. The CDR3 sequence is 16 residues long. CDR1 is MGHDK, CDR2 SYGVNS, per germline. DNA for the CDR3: TGTGCCAGCAGTGAACGAGGGACAGGGCGGTCCAATGAGCAGTTCTTC. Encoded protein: CASSERGTGRSNEQFF.

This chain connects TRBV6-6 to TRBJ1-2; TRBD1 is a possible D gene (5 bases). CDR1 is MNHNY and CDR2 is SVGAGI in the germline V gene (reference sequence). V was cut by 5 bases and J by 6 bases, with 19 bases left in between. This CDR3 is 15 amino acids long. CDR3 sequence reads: CASSPPGWDYDGYTF. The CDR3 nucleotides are TGTGCCAGCAGTCCACCTGGATGGGACTACGATGGCTACACCTTC.

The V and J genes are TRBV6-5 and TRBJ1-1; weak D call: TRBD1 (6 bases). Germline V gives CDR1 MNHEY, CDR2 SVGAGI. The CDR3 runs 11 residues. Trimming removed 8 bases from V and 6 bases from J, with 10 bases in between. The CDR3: CASDRTAEAFF. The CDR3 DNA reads TGTGCCAGCGATAGGACAGCTGAAGCTTTCTTT.

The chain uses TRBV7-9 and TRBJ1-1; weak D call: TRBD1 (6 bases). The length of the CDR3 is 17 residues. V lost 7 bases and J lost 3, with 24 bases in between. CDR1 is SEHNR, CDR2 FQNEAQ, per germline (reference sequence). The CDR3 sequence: CASTPQGIRIGDTEAFF. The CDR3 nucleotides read TGTGCCAGCACCCCGCAGGGGATACGTATTGGGGACACTGAAGCTTTCTTT. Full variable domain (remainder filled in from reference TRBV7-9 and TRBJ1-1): DTGVSQNPRHKITKRGQNVTFRCDPISEHNRLYWYRQTLGQGPEFLTYFQNEAQLEKSRLLSDRFSAERPKGSFSTLEIQRTEQGDSAMYLCASTPQGIRIGDTEAFFGQGTRLTVV.

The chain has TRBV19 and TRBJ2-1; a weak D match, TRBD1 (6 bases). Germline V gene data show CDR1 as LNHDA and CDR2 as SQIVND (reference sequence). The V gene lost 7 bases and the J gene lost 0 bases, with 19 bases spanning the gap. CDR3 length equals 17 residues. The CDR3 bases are TGTGCCAGTACCAGTCAGCACAGGGCCGCCTCCTACAATGAGCAGTTCTTC. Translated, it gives CASTSQHRAASYNEQFF.

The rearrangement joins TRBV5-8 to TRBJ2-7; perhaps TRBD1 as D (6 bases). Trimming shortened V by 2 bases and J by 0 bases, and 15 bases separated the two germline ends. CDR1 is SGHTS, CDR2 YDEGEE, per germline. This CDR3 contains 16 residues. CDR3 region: CASSLPRGSISYEQYF. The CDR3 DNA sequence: TGTGCCAGCAGCTTACCCAGGGGATCCATCTCCTACGAGCAGTACTTC. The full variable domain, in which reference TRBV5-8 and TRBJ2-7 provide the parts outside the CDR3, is EAGVTQSPTHLIKTRGQQATLRCSPISGHTSVYWYQQALGLGLQFLLWYDEGEERNRGNFPPRFSGRQFPNYSSELNVNALELEDSALYLCASSLPRGSISYEQYFGPGTRLTVT.

CDR3 protein: CAISESGDRYGYTF. CDR3 DNA sequence: TGTGCCATCAGTGAGTCAGGAGATCGCTATGGCTACACCTTC. This chain joins TRBV10-3 and TRBJ1-2; D uncertain. This CDR3 is 14 amino acids long. The V gene's germline CDR1 is ENHRY and CDR2 SYGVKD. The V end was cut by 0 bases, the J end by 4 bases, with 9 bases between.

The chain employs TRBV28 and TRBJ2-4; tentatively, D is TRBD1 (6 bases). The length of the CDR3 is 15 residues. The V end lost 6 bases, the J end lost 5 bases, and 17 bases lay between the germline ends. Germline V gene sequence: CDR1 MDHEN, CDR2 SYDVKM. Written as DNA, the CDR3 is TGTGCCAGCAGCGCGGCCGGGACAACGGAAAACATTCAGTACTTC. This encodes CASSAAGTTENIQYF.

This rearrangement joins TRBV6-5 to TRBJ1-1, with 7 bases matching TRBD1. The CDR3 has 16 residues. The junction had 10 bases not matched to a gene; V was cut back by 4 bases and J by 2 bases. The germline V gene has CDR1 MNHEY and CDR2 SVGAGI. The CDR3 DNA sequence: TGTGCCAGCAGTTCCCTAGGCCGGACAGGTAACACTGAAGCTTTCTTT. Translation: CASSSLGRTGNTEAFF.

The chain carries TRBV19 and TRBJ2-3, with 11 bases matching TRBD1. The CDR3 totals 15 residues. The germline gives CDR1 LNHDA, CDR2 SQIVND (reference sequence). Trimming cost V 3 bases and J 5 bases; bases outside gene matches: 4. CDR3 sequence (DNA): TGTGCCAGTAGTATGACGGGACAGGGGGGAGATACGCAGTATTTT. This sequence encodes CASSMTGQGGDTQYF. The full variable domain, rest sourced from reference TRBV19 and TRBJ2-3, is DGGITQSPKYLFRKEGQNVTLSCEQNLNHDAMYWYRQDPGQGLRLIYYSQIVNDFQKGDIAEGYSVSREKKESFPLTVTSAQKNPTAFYLCASSMTGQGGDTQYFGPGTRLTVL.

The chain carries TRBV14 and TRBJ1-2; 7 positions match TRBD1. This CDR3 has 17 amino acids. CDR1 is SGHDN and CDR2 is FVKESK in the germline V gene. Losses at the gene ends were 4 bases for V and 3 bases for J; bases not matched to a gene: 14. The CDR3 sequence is CASSRARRGRFDYGYTF. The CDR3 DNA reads TGTGCCAGCAGCCGAGCGAGGAGGGGGCGATTTGACTATGGCTACACCTTC.

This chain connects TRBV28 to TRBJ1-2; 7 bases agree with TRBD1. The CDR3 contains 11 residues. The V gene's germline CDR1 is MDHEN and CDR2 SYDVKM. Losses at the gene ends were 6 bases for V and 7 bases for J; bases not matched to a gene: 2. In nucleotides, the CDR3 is TGTGCCAGCAGCTACAGGGGTGGCTACACCTTC. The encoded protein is CASSYRGGYTF.

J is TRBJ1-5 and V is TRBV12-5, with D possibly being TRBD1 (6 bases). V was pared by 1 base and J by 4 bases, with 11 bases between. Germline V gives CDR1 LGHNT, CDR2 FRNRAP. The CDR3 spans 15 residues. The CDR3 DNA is TGTGCTAGTGGTTTGGAGGGGGGAGGGAATCAGCCCCAGCATTTT. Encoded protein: CASGLEGGGNQPQHF.